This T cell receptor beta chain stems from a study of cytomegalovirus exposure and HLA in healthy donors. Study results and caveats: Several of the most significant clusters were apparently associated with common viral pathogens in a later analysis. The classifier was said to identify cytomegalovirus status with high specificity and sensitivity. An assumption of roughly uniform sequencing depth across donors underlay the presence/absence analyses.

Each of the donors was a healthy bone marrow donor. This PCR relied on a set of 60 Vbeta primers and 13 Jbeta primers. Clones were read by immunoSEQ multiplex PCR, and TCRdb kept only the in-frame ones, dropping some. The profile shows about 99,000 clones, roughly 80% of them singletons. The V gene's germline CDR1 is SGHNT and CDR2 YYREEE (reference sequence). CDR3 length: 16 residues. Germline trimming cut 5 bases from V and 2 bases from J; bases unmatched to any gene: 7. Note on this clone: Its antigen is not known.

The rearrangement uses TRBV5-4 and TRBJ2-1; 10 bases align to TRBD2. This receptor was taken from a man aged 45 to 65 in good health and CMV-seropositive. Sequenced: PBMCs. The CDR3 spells CASRHGLAEPYNEQFF. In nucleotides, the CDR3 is TGTGCCAGCAGACACGGACTAGCGGAACCCTACAATGAGCAGTTCTTC.